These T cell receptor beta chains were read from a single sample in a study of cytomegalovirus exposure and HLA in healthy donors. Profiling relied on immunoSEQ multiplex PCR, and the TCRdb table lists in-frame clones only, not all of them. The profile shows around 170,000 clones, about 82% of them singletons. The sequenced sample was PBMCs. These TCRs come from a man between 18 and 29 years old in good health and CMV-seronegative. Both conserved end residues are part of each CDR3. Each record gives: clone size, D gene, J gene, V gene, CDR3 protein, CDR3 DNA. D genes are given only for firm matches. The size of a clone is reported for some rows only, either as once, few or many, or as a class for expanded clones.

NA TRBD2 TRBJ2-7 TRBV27 CASSSGTSGISKQYF TGTGCCAGCAGTTCAGGGACTAGCGGGATTAGCAAGCAGTACTTC
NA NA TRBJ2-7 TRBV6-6 CASSYEGAYEQYF TGTGCCAGCAGTTACGAGGGAGCCTACGAGCAGTACTTC
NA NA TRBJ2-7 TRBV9 CASSRDSSYEQYF TGTGCCAGCAGCCGGGACTCCTCCTACGAGCAGTACTTC
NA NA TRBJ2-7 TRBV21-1 CASSKWRVGLAGGDEQYF TGTGCCAGCAGCAAATGGAGGGTAGGCCTAGCGGGAGGCGACGAGCAGTACTTC
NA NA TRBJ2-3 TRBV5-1 CASSLGQITDTQYF TGCGCCAGCAGCTTGGGACAGATCACAGATACGCAGTATTTT
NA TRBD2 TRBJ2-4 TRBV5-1 CASSWTGTSALGNIQYF TGCGCCAGCAGCTGGACCGGGACTAGCGCATTAGGAAACATTCAGTACTTC
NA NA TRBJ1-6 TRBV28 CASSLGNSPLHF TGTGCCAGCAGTCTCGGTAATTCACCCCTCCACTTT
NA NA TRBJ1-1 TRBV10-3 CAIRGRENTEAFF TGTGCCATCAGGGGCCGGGAAAACACTGAAGCTTTCTTT
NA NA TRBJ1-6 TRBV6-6 CASTQHRTRLASPLHF TGTGCCAGCACTCAACACCGGACAAGGCTCGCTTCACCCCTCCACTTT
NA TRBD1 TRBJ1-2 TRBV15 CATSRGGGLTGAASF TGTGCCACCAGCAGAGGCGGGGGTCTGACAGGGGCCGCTTCTTTC
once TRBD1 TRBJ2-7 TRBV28 CASTTGGRSYEQYF TGTGCCAGCACCACAGGGGGTAGGTCCTACGAGCAGTACTTC
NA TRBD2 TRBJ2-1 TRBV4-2 CASSQDWTSGRNEQFF TGTGCCAGCAGCCAAGATTGGACTAGCGGGAGAAATGAGCAGTTCTTC
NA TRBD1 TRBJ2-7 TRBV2 CASSGTGAYEQYF TGTGCCAGCAGCGGGACAGGGGCCTACGAGCAGTACTTC